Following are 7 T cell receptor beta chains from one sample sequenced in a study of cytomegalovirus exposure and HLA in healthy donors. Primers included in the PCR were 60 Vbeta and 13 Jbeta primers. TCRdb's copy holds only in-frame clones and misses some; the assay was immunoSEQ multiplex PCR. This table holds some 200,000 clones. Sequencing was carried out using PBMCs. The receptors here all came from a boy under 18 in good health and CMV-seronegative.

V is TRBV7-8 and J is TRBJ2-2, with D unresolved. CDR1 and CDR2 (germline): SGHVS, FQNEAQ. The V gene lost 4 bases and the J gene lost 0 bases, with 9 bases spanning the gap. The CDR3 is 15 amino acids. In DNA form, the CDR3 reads TGTGCCAGCAGCTATTCGCGGTCGAACACCGGGGAGCTGTTTTTT. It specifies CASSYSRSNTGELFF.

The CDR3 loop is CASSRARPDSKVEAFF. DNA of the CDR3: TGTGCCAGCAGCCGCGCCCGGCCTGACTCTAAGGTGGAAGCTTTCTTT. This chain joins TRBV11-3 and TRBJ1-1; no clear D gene. This CDR3 is 16 amino acids long. Trimming took off 5 bases at V and 8 bases at J, with 24 bases between the two ends. CDR1 and CDR2 (germline): SGHNT, YENEEA.

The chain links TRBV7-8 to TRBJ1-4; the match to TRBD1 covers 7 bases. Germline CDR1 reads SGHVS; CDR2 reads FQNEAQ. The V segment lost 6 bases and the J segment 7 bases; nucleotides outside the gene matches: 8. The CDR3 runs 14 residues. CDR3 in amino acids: CASRRDRVTEKLFF. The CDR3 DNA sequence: TGTGCCAGCAGACGCGACAGGGTAACTGAAAAACTGTTTTTT.

CDR3 sequence (DNA): TGTGCCACCACAGGGAACCAGCGGTCACCCCTCCACTTT. Residues: CATTGNQRSPLHF. The rearrangement uses TRBV6-5 and TRBJ1-6, with a weak D call TRBD1 (6 bases). CDR1 and CDR2 from the germline V gene are MNHEY and SVGAGI. CDR3 size: 13 residues. Trimming stripped 10 bases from V and 10 bases from J, with 17 bases between.

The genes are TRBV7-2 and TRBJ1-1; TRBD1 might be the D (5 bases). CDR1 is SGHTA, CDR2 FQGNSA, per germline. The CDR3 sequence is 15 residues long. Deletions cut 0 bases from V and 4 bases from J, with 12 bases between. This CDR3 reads CASSLASGTSTEAFF. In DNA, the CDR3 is TGTGCCAGCAGCTTAGCCTCCGGGACTTCCACTGAAGCTTTCTTT.

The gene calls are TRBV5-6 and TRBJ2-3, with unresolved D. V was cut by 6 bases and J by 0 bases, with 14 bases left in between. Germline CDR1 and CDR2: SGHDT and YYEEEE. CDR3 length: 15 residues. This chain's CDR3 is CASNFRLVSTDTQYF. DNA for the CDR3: TGTGCCAGCAACTTCCGTCTTGTCAGCACAGATACGCAGTATTTT.

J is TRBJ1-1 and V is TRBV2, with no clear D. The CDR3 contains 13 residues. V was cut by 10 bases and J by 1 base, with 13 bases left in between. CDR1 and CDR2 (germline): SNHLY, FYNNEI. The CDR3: CAIPGGANTEAFF. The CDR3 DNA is TGTGCCATCCCCGGCGGAGCGAACACTGAAGCTTTCTTT. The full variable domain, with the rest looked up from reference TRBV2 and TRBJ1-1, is EPEVTQTPSHQVTQMGQEVILRCVPISNHLYFYWYRQILGQKVEFLVSFYNNEISEKSEIFDDQFSVERPDGSNFTLKIRSTKLEDSAMYFCAIPGGANTEAFFGQGTRLTVV.